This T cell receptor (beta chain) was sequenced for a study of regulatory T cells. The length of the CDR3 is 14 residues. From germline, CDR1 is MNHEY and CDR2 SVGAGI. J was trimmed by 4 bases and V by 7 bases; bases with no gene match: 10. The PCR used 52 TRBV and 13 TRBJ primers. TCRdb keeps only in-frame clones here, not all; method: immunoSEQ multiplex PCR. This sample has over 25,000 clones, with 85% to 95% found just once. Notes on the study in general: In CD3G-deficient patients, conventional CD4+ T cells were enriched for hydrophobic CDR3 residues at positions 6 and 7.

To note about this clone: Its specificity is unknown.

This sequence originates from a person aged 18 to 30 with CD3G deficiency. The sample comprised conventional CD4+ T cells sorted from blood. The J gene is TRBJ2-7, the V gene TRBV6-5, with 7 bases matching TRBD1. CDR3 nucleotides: TGTGCCAGCAAAACCGTGACAGGGCATTACGAGCAGTACTTC. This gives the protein CASKTVTGHYEQYF.